This paragraph covers one T cell receptor (beta chain) sequence. Its specificity is unknown. A much larger clone differs by one base, so this may be a read error. Other nucleotide sequences in the sample specify the same CDR3. Produced via immunoSEQ multiplex PCR; TCRdb's table is partial and in-frame only. Of some 30,000 clones listed, 65% to 75% are singletons. These data originate in a study of OX40 agonist ivuxolimab in advanced cancers. Study in general: Males comprised about 78% of the group, whose mean age was about 62 years (range about 20 to 90).

Study-wide findings and caveats: Averaging showed that CD8+ T cells had more expanded clones than CD4+ did. Some nonresponders likewise displayed low normalized T-cell clonal expansion. In the 0.1 to 3.0 mg/kg range, CD4+ and CD8+ blood T cells had expanded clonally by week 6.

From germline, CDR1 is MNHNS and CDR2 SASEGT. There are 16 residues in the CDR3. This specimen consisted of CD4+ or CD8+ T cells sorted from blood, obtained in a trial of the OX40 agonist ivuxolimab. The chain has TRBV6-1 and TRBJ1-2; tentative D call: TRBD1 (6 bases). The receptor's source is an adult with an advanced solid tumor such as melanoma, head and neck, liver or kidney cancer. The DNA of the CDR3 is TGTGCCAGCAGTGATACCGGTCGGGACACGGTTTATCGCTACACCTTT. Its protein is CASSDTGRDTVYRYTF.